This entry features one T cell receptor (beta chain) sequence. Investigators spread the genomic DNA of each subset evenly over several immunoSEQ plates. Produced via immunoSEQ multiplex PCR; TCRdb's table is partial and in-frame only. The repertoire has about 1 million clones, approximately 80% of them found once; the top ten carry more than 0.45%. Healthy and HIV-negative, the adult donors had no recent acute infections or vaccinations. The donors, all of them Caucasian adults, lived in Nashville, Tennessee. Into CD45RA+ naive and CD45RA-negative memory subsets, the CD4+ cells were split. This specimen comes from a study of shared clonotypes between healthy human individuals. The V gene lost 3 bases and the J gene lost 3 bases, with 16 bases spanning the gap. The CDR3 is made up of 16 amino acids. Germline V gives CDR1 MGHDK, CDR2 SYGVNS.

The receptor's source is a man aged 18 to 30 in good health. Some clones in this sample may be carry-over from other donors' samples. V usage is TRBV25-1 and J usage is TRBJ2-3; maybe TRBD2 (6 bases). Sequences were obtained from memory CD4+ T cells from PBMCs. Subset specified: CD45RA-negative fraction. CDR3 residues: CASSEVAGRRTDTQYF. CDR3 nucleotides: TGTGCCAGCAGTGAGGTCGCAGGGAGGAGAACAGATACGCAGTATTTT. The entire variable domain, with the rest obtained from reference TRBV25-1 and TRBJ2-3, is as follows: EADIYQTPRYLVIGTGKKITLECSQTMGHDKMYWYQQDPGMELHLIHYSYGVNSTEKGDLSSESTVSRIRTEHFPLTLESARPSHTSQYLCASSEVAGRRTDTQYFGPGTRLTVL.